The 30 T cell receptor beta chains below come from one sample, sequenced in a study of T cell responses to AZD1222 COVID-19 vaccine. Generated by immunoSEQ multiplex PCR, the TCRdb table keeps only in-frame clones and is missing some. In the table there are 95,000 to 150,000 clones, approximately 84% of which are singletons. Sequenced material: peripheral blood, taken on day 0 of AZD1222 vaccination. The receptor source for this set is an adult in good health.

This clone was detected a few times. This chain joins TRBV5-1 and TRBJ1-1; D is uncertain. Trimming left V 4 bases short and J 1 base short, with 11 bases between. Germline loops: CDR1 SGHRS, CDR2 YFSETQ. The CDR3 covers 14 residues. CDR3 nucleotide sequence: TGCGCCAGCAGCACCCAGCCGGGGAACACTGAAGCTTTCTTT. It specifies CASSTQPGNTEAFF.

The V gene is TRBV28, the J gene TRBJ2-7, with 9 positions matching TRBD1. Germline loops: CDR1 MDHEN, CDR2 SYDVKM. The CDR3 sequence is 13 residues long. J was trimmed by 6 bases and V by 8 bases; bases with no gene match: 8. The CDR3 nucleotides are TGTGCCAGCGTTGGACAGGGGATAATCGAGCAGTACTTC. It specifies CASVGQGIIEQYF.

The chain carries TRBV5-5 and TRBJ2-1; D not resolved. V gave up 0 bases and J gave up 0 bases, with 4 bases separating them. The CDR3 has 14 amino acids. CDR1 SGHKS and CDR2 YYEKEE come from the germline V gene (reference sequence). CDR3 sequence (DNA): TGTGCCAGCAGCTTGGGGCTCTCCTACAATGAGCAGTTCTTC. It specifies CASSLGLSYNEQFF.

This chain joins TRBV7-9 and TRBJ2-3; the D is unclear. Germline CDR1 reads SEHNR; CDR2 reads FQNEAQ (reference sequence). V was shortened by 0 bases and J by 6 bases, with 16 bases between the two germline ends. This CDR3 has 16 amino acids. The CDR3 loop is CASSLAGTGFGDTQYF. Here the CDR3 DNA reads TGTGCCAGCAGCTTAGCGGGAACTGGGTTTGGGGATACGCAGTATTTT.

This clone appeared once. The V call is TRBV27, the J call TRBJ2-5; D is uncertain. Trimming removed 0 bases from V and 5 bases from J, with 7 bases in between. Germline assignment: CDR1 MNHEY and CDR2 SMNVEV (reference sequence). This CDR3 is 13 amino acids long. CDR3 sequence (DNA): TGTGCCAGCAGTTTATCGCATTTTGAGACCCAGTACTTC. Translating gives CASSLSHFETQYF.

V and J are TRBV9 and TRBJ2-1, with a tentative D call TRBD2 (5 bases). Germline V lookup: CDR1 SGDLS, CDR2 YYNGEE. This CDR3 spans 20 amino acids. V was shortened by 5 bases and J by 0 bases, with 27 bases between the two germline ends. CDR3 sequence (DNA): TGTGCCAGCAGTCGTAGAGGGTCGATGGGGTCTGAGAGCTCCTACAATGAGCAGTTCTTC. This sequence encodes CASSRRGSMGSESSYNEQFF.

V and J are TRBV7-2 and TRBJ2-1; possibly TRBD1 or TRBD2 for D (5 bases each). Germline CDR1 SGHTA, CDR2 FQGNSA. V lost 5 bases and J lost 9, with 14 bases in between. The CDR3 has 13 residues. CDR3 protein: CASSDYRPGEQFF. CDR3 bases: TGTGCCAGCAGCGACTACAGGCCGGGTGAGCAGTTCTTC.

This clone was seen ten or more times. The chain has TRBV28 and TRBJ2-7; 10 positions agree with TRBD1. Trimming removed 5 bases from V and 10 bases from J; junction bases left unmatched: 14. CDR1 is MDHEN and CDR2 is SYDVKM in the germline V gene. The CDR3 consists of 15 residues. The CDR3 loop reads CASSIGWTGGEPQYF. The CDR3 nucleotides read TGTGCCAGCAGTATTGGTTGGACAGGGGGAGAACCTCAGTACTTC.

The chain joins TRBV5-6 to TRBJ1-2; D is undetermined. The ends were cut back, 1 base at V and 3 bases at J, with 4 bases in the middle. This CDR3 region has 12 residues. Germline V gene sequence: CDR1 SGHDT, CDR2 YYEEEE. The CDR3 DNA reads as TGTGCCAGCAGCTTGACCTACTATGGCTACACCTTC. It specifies CASSLTYYGYTF.

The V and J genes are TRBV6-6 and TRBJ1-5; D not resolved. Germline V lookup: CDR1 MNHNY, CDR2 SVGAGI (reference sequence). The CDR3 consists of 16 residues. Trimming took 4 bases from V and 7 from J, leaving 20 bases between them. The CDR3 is CASSSTRSRVVQPQHF. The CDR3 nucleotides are TGTGCCAGCAGTTCCACTCGGAGTCGGGTTGTGCAGCCCCAGCATTTT.

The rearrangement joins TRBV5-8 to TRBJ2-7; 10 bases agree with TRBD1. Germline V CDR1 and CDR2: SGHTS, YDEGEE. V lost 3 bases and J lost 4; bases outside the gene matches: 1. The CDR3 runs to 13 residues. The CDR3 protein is CASSSDRGYEQYF. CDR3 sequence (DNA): TGTGCCAGCAGCTCGGACAGGGGGTACGAGCAGTACTTC.

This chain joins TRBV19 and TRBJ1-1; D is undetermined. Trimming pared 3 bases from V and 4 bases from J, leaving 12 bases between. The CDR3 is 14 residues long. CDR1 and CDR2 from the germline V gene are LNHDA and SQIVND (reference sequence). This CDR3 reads CASSISGAGTEAFF. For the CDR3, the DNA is TGTGCCAGTAGTATCTCTGGTGCGGGCACTGAAGCTTTCTTT.

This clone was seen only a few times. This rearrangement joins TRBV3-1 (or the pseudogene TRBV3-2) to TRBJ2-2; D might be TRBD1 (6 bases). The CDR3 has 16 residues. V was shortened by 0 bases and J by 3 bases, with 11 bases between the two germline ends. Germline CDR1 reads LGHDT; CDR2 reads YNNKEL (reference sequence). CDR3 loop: CASSQEFGQYTGELFF. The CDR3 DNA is TGTGCCAGCAGCCAAGAATTTGGACAGTACACCGGGGAGCTGTTTTTT.

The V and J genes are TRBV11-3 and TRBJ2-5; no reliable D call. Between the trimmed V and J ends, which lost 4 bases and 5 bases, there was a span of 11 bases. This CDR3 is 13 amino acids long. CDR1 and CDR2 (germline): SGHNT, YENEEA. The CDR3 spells CASSSGLSETQYF. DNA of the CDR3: TGTGCCAGCAGCTCCGGGCTCTCGGAGACCCAGTACTTC.

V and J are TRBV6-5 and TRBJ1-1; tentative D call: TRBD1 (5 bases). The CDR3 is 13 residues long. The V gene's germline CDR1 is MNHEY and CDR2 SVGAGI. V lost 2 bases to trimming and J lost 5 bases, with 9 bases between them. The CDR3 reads CASSYPGRTEAFF. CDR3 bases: TGTGCCAGCAGTTACCCGGGACGGACTGAAGCTTTCTTT.

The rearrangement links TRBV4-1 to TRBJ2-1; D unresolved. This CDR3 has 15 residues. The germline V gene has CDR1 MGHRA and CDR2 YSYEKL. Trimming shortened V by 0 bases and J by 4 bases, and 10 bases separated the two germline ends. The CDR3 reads CASSQEGSLYNEQFF. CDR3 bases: TGCGCCAGCAGCCAAGAGGGAAGCCTTTACAATGAGCAGTTCTTC.

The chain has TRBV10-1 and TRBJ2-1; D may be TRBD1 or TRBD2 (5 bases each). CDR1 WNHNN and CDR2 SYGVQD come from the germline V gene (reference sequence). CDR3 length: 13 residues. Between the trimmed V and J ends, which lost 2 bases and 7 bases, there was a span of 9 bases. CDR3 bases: TGCGCCAGCAGTGAGAGGGGAGAAAATGAGCAGTTCTTC. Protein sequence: CASSERGENEQFF.

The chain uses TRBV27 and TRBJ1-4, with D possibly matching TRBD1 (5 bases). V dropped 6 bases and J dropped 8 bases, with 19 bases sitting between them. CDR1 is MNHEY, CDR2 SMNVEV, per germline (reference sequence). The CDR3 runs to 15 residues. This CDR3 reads CASSYMGTRGEKLFF. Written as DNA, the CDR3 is TGTGCCAGCAGCTACATGGGGACCCGGGGGGAAAAACTGTTTTTT.

CDR3 loop: CASSYGQGGHGYTF. DNA for the CDR3: TGTGCCAGCAGTTACGGGCAGGGTGGGCATGGCTACACCTTC. The chain joins TRBV6-6 to TRBJ1-2; D perhaps matches TRBD1 (5 bases). V lost 2 bases and J lost 6, with 13 bases in between. CDR3 length: 14 residues. Per germline, CDR1 MNHNY and CDR2 SVGAGI (reference sequence).

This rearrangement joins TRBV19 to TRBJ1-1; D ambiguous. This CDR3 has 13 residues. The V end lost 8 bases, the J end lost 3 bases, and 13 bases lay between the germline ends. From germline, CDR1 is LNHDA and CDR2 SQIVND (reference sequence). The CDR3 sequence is CASRNGRDTEAFF. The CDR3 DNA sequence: TGTGCCAGTCGAAACGGGAGGGACACTGAAGCTTTCTTT.

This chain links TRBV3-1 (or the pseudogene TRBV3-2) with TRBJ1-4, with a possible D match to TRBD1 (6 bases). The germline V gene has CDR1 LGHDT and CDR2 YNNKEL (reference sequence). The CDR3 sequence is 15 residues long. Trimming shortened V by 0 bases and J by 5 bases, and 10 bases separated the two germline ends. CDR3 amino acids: CASSQEWTANEKLFF. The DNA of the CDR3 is TGTGCCAGCAGCCAAGAATGGACAGCAAATGAAAAACTGTTTTTT.

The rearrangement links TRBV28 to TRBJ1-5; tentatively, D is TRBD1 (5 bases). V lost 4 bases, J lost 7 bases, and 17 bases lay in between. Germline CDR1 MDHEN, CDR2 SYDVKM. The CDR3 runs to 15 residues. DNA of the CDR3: TGTGCCAGCAGTTCAACAGCCGCCGGGGACCAGCCCCAGCATTTT. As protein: CASSSTAAGDQPQHF. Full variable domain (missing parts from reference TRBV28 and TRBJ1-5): DVKVTQSSRYLVKRTGEKVFLECVQDMDHENMFWYRQDPGLGLRLIYFSYDVKMKEKGDIPEGYSVSREKKERFSLILESASTNQTSMYLCASSSTAAGDQPQHFGDGTRLSIL.

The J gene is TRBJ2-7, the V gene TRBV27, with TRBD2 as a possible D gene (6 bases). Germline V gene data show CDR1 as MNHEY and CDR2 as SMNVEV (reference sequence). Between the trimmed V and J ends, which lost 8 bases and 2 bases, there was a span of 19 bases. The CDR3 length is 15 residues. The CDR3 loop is CASSPVGGSAYEQYF. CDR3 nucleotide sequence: TGTGCCAGCTCTCCTGTTGGGGGGTCGGCCTACGAGCAGTACTTC.

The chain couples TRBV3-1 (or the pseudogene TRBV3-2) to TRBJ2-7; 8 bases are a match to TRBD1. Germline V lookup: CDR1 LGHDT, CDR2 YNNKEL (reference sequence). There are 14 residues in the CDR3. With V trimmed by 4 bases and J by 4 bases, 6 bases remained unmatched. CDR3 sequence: CASSLGQGRYEQYF. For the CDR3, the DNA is TGTGCCAGCAGCCTTGGACAGGGACGGTACGAGCAGTACTTC.

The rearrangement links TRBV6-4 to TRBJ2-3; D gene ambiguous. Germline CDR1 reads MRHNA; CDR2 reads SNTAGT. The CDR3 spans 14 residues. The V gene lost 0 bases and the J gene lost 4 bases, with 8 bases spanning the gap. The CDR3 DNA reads TGTGCCAGCAGTGACTCAAGGTGGTCAGATACGCAGTATTTT. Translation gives CASSDSRWSDTQYF.

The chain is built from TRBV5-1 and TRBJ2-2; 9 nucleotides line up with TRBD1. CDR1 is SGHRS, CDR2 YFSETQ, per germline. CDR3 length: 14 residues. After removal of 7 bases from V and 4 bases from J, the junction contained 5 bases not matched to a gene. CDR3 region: CASVQGAGTGELFF. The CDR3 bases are TGCGCCAGCGTACAGGGGGCCGGCACCGGGGAGCTGTTTTTT.

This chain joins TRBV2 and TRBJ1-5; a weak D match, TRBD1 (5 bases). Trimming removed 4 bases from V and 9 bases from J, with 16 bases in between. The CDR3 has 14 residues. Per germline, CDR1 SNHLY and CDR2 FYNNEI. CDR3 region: CASSGTEGPRPQHF. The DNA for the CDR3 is TGTGCCAGCAGTGGAACCGAGGGGCCCAGGCCCCAGCATTTT.

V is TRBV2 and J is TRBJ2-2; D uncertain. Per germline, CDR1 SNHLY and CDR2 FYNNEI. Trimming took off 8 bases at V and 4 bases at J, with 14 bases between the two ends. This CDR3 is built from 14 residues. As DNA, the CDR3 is TGTGCCAGCCTAGAAGGGTCGGGCACCGGGGAGCTGTTTTTT. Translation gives CASLEGSGTGELFF. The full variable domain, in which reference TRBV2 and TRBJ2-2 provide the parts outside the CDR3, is EPEVTQTPSHQVTQMGQEVILRCVPISNHLYFYWYRQILGQKVEFLVSFYNNEISEKSEIFDDQFSVERPDGSNFTLKIRSTKLEDSAMYFCASLEGSGTGELFFGEGSRLTVL.

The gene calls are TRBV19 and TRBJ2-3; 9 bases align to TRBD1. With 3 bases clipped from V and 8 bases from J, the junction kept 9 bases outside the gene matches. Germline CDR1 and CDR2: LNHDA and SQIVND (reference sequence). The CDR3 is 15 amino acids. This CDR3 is CASSMSQGAPGTQYF. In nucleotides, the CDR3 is TGTGCCAGTAGTATGTCACAGGGGGCTCCAGGTACGCAGTATTTT.

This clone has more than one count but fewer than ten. CDR3 nucleotides: TGTGCCAGCAGTCGACTAGCGGGAGCCCACAATGAGCAGTTCTTC. This gives the protein CASSRLAGAHNEQFF. The chain is built from TRBV7-9 and TRBJ2-1; 12 nucleotides agree with TRBD2. CDR1 is SEHNR and CDR2 is FQNEAQ in the germline V gene (reference sequence). The CDR3 contains 15 residues. With V trimmed by 6 bases and J by 5 bases, 5 bases remained unmatched.